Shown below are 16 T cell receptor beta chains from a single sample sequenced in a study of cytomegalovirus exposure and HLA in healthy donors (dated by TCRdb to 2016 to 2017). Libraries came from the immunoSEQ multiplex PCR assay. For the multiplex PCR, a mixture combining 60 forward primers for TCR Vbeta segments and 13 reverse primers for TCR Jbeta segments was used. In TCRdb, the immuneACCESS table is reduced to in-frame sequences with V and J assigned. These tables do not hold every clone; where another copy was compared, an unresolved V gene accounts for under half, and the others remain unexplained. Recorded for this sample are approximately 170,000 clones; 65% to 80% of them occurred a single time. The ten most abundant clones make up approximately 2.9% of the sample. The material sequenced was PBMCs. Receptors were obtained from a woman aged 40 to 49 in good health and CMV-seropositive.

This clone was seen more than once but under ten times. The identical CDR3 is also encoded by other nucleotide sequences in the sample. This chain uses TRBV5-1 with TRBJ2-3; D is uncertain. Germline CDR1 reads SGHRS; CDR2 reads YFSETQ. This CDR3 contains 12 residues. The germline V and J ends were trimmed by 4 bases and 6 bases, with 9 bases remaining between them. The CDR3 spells CASSRGEDTQYF. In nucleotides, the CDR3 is TGCGCCAGCAGCCGTGGAGAGGATACGCAGTATTTT. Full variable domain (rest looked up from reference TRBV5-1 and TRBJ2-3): KAGVTQTPRYLIKTRGQQVTLSCSPISGHRSVSWYQQTPGQGLQFLFEYFSETQRNKGNFPGRFSGRQFSNSRSEMNVSTLELGDSALYLCASSRGEDTQYFGPGTRLTVL.

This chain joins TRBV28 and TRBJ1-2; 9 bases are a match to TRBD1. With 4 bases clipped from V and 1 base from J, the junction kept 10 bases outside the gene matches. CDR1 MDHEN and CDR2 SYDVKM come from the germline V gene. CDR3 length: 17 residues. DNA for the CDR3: TGTGCCAGCAGTTCCGTGGGTCGACAGGGGGATAACTATGGCTACACCTTC. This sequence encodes CASSSVGRQGDNYGYTF.

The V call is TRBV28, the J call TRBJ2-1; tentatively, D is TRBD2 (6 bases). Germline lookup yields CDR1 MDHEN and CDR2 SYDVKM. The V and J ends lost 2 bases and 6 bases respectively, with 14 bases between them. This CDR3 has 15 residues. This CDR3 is CASSLGGTASNEQFF. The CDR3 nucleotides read TGTGCCAGCAGTTTAGGTGGGACTGCCTCCAATGAGCAGTTCTTC.

CDR3 sequence reads: CASSPLGGAQGEAFF. CDR3 nucleotide sequence: TGCGCCAGCAGCCCCTTGGGGGGGGCGCAGGGTGAAGCTTTCTTT. The chain couples TRBV5-1 to TRBJ1-1, with a tentative D call TRBD1 (6 bases). The CDR3 is made up of 15 amino acids. Per the germline V gene, CDR1 is SGHRS and CDR2 is YFSETQ. Trimming cost V 4 bases and J 7 bases, with 20 bases left between them.

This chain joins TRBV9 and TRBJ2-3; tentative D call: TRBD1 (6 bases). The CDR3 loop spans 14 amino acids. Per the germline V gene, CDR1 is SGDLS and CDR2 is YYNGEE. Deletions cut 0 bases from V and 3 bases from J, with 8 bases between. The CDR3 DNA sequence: TGTGCCAGCAGCGTAGACAGGGAGACAGATACGCAGTATTTT. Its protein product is CASSVDRETDTQYF.

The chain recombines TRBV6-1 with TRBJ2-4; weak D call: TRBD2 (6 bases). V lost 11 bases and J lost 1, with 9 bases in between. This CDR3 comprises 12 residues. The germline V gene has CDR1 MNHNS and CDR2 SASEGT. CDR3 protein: CAAAGAKNIQYF. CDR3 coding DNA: TGTGCCGCAGCGGGCGCCAAAAACATTCAGTACTTC.

CDR3 DNA: TGTGCCAGCAGTGAAAGGCCTAGCGCCCGCTCTGGGGCCAACGTCCTGACTTTC. Protein: CASSERPSARSGANVLTF. The chain combines TRBV25-1 with TRBJ2-6; weak D call: TRBD2 (6 bases). The ends were cut back, 2 bases at V and 0 bases at J, with 14 bases in the middle. This CDR3 region has 18 residues. Germline CDR1 MGHDK, CDR2 SYGVNS.

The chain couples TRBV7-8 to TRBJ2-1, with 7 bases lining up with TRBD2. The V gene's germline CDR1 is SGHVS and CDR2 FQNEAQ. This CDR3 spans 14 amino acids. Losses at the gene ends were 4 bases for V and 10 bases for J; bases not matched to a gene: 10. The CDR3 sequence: CASSSLGGVVEQFF. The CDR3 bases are TGTGCCAGCAGCTCCTTGGGGGGGGTGGTGGAGCAGTTCTTC.

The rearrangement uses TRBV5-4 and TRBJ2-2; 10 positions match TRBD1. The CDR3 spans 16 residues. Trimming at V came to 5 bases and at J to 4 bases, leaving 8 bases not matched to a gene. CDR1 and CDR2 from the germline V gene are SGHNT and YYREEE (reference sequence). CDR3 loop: CASRRAGQGGTGELFF. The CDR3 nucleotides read TGTGCCAGCAGGCGAGCTGGACAGGGGGGCACCGGGGAGCTGTTTTTT.

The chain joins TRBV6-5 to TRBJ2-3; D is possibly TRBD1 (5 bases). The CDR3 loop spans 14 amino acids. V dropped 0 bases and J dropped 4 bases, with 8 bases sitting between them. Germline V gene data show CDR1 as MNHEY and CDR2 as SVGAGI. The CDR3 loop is CASSYSQGSDTQYF. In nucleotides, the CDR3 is TGTGCCAGCAGTTACTCCCAGGGCTCAGATACGCAGTATTTT.

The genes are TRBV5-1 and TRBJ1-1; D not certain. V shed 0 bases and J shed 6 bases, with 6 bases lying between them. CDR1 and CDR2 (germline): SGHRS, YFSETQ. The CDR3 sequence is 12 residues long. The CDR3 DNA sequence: TGCGCCAGCAGCTTGGGGCAGGCTGAAGCTTTCTTT. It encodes CASSLGQAEAFF.

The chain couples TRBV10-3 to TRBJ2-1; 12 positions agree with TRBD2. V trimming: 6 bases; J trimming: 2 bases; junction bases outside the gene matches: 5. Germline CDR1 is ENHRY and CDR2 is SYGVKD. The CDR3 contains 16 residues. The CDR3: CAISDRLAGAYNEQFF. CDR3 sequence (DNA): TGTGCCATCAGCGATCGACTAGCGGGGGCCTACAATGAGCAGTTCTTC.

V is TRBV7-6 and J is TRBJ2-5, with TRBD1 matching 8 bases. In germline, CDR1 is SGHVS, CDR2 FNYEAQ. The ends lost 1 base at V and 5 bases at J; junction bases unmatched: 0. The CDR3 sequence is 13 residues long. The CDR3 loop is CASSLDRGETQYF. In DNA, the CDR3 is TGTGCCAGCAGCTTAGACAGGGGGGAGACCCAGTACTTC.

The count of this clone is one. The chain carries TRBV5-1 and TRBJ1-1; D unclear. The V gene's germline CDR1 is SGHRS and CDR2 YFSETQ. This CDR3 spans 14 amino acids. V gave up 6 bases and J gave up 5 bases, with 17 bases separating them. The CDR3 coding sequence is TGCGCCAGCACCAATGACCCGGGTGGGACTGAAGCTTTCTTT. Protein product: CASTNDPGGTEAFF.

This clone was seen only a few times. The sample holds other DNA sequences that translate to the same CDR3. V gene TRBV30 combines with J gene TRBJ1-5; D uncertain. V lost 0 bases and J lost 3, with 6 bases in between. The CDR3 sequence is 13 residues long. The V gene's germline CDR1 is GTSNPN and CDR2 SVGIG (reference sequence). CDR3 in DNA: TGTGCCTGGAGTGTACGAGACAATCAGCCCCAGCATTTT. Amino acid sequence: CAWSVRDNQPQHF.

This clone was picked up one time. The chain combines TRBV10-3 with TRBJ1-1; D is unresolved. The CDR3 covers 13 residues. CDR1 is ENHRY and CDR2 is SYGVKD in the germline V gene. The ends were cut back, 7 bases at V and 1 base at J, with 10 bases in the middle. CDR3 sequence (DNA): TGTGCCATCACCGGACGGGAGAACACTGAAGCTTTCTTT. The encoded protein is CAITGRENTEAFF.